This T cell receptor (beta chain) was documented in a study of blood T cell repertoires in COVID-19. Study at large: The United States, Italy and Spain supplied acute and convalescent COVID-19 samples. Sources were T cells, B-cell-depleted T cells, or PBMCs; the material itself was cDNA or gDNA.

This clone has a handful of counts. The germline V gene has CDR1 SQVTM and CDR2 ANQGSEA. This CDR3 has 14 residues. V was clipped by 6 bases and J by 0 bases, with 12 bases between them. Authors' analysis steps: Scientists estimated how many nucleated cells there were by amplifying reference gene primers. This table comes from immunoSEQ multiplex PCR, and its TCRdb copy is limited to in-frame clones, with some not included. The V and J calls and clone size were taken over from that table, and D and trimming were inferred from the DNA. Here the sample spans around 60,000 clones, approximately 90% being singletons.

This receptor was obtained from a man aged 65-85 years with acute or convalescent COVID-19. The chain links TRBV29-1 to TRBJ2-1; no definite D call. Material for sequencing was peripheral blood. The CDR3 DNA is TGCAGCGTCCATCTCCCGAGCTCCTACAATGAGCAGTTCTTC. It codes for CSVHLPSSYNEQFF.